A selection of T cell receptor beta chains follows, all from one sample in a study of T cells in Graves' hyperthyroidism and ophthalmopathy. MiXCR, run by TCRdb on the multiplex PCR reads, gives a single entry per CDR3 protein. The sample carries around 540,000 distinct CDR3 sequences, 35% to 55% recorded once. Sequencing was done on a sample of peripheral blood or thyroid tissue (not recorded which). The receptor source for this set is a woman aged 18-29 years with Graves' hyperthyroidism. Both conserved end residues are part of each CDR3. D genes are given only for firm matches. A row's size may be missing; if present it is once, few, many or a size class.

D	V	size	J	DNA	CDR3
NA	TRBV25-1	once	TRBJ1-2	TGTGCCAGCAGGAGGGGAGCCTCCATTAACTATGGCTACACCTTC	CASRRGASINYGYTF
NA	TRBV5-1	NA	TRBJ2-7	TGCGCCAGCAGTATGGGGGCGGGGGAGCAGTACTTC	CASSMGAGEQYF
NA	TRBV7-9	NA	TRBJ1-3	TGTGCCAGCAGCTTTGGGATCTCTGGAAACACCATATATTTT	CASSFGISGNTIYF
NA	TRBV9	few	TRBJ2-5	TGTGCCAGCAGCGTAGGGGCAGTTCAAGAGACCCAGTACTTC	CASSVGAVQETQYF
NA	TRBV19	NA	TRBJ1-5	TGTGCCAGTAGCGAGGACCGATTTAGCAATCAGCCCCAGCATTTT	CASSEDRFSNQPQHF
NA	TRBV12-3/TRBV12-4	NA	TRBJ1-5	TGTGCCAGCAGGGGGGCTGGGACGGGGCAGCCCCAGCATTTT	CASRGAGTGQPQHF
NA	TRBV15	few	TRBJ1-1	TGTGCCACCAGCACTGAAGCTTTCTTT	CATSTEAFF
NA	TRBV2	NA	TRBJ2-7	TGTGCCAGCAGTGCCACCTCGCGAGGCTACGAGCAGTACTTC	CASSATSRGYEQYF
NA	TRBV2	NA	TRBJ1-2	TGTGCCAGCAGCCAAGTCAATGGCTACACCTTC	CASSQVNGYTF
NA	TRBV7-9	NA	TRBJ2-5	TGTGCCAGCAGCTTACTAGGGGATGGGGAGACCCAGTACTTC	CASSLLGDGETQYF
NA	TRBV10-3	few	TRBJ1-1	TGTGCCACAGACTGGACAGAGAACACTGAAGCTTTCTTT	CATDWTENTEAFF
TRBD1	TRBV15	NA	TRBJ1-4	TGTGCCACCAGCAGACCACAGGGGTGGGATGAAAAACTGTTTTTT	CATSRPQGWDEKLFF
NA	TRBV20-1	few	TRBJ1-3	TGCAGTGCCGCGGACCGTCATCCTGGAAACACCATATATTTT	CSAADRHPGNTIYF
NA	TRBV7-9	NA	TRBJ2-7	TGTGCCAGCAGCCCTCGGCGCGGGGTTAGCTCCTACGAGCAGTACTTC	CASSPRRGVSSYEQYF
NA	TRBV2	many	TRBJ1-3	TGTGCCAGCAGGGTGGACAGTGGAAACACCATATATTTT	CASRVDSGNTIYF
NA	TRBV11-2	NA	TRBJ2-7	TGTGCCAGCTCACCTCCAACGGTCTACGAGCAGTACTTC	CASSPPTVYEQYF
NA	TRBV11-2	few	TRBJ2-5	TGTGCCAGCAGCTTAGCGGAGCAAGAGACCCAGTACTTC	CASSLAEQETQYF
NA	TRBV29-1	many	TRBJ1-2	TGCAGCGTTGAAGAGCGACCGTATGGCTACACCTTC	CSVEERPYGYTF
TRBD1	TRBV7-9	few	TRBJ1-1	TGTGCCAGCAGCCGGCGGATCGGGACAGGGAACATGAACACTGAAGCTTTCTTT	CASSRRIGTGNMNTEAFF
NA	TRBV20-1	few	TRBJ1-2	TGCAGTGCTCACCGGGCAGGGGCTAACTATGGCTACACCTTC	CSAHRAGANYGYTF
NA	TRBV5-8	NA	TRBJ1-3	TGTGCCAGCAGCCTGTCGAACGGGGACACCATATATTTT	CASSLSNGDTIYF
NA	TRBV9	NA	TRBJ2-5	TGTGCCAGCAGCCAAGGGCCGGTAGCGGCAGGGGAGACCCAGTACTTC	CASSQGPVAAGETQYF
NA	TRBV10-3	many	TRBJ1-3	TGTGCCATCAGTGAGCCCAACTCTGGAAACACCATATATTTT	CAISEPNSGNTIYF
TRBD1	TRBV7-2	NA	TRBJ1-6	TGTGCCAGCAGCTTGGGACAGGATAATTCACCCCTCCACTTT	CASSLGQDNSPLHF
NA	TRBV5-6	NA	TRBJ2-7	TGTGCCAGCAGCTTGAAACCGACTAGTCCCTCCTACGAGCAGTACTTC	CASSLKPTSPSYEQYF
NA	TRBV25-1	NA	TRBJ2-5	TGTGCCAGCAGTTACTCGAACTGGGGAGAGGAGACCCAGTACTTC	CASSYSNWGEETQYF
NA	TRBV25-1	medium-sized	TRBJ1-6	TGTGCCAGCAGCTATAATTCACCCCTCCACTTT	CASSYNSPLHF
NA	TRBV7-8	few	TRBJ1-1	TGTGCCAGCAGCCAAGCCAGGGAGAACACTGAAGCTTTCTTT	CASSQARENTEAFF
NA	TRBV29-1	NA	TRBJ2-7	TGCAGCTCGACCGGCGGGACCTACGAGCAGTACTTC	CSSTGGTYEQYF
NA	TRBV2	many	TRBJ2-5	TGTGCCAGCAGTGAAGACAGCTTCGCGGCCCAGTACTTC	CASSEDSFAAQYF
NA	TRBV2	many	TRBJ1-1	TGTGCCAGCAGTGTAAGTGGCACTGAAGCTTTCTTT	CASSVSGTEAFF
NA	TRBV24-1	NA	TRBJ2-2	TGTGCCACCAGTGATTTGGTAGTTTCCGGGGAGCTGTTTTTT	CATSDLVVSGELFF
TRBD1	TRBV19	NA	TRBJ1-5	TGTGCCAGTACCCCTGTGGGACAGGGGACGCAGCCCCAGCATTTT	CASTPVGQGTQPQHF
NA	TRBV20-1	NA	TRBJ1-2	TGCAGTGCTAGGAAAAGGAGCAACTATGGCTACACCTTC	CSARKRSNYGYTF
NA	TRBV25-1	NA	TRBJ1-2	TGTGCCAGCACCCACCCAGGAAAAAACAACTATGGCTACACCTTC	CASTHPGKNNYGYTF
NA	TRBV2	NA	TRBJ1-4	TGTGCCAGCAGGTCCAGGGTTGAAAAACTGTTTTTT	CASRSRVEKLFF
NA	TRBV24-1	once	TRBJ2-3	TGTGCCACCAGTGATCGATGGACCTCAACTAAGGTTACGCAGTATTTT	CATSDRWTSTKVTQYF
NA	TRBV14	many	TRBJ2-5	TGTGCCAGCAGCCAAGTTTCGGGAGAGACCCAGTACTTC	CASSQVSGETQYF
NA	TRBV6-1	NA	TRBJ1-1	TGTGCCAGCAGTGATAGGCGGCAGGGGAGCACTGAAGCTTTCTTT	CASSDRRQGSTEAFF
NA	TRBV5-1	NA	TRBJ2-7	TGCGCCAGCTCCGACATTCTCTCCTACGAGCAGTACTTC	CASSDILSYEQYF
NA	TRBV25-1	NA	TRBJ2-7	TGTGCCAGCACCGACACCCGGTTAGGCCGCGAGCAGTACTTC	CASTDTRLGREQYF
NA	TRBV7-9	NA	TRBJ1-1	TGCGCCAGCAGCTTCACAGGACCCACTGAAGCTTTCTTT	CASSFTGPTEAFF
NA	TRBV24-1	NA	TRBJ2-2	TGTGCCACAAGTCTTGGCGCACGGGAGGAGCTGTTTTTT	CATSLGAREELFF
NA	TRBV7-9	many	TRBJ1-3	TGTGCCGGAAACCCTACCACCATATATTTT	CAGNPTTIYF
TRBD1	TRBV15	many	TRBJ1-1	TGTGCCACTAGCAGGGGGCGAGGCACTGAAGCTTTCTTT	CATSRGRGTEAFF
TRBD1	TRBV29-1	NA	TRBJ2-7	TGCAGCGTGCTGGGGGACAGGGACTCCTACGAGCAGTACTTC	CSVLGDRDSYEQYF
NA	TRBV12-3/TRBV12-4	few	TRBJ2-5	TGTGCCAGCAGCATGACAGTGGAGACCCAGTACTTC	CASSMTVETQYF
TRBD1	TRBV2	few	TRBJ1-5	TGTGCCAGCAGGGACAGGGGGGTCTCGGGCAATCAGCCCCAGCATTTT	CASRDRGVSGNQPQHF
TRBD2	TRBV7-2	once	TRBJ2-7	TGTGCCAGCAGCCCCGGACTAGCGGGAACCGACGAGCAGTACTTC	CASSPGLAGTDEQYF